The 15 T cell receptor beta chains below all came from one sample that was sequenced in a study of T-cell reconstitution after alpha-beta-depleted transplantation in children. Unique molecular identifiers tagged the TCRbeta library. One entry per CDR3 protein, called by TCRdb with MiXCR from the PCR reads. The sample lists roughly 500,000 distinct CDR3 sequences, about 10% occurring once. The material sequenced was PBMCs, taken before TCRalphabeta/CD19-depleted stem cell transplant. The receptor source for this set is a child younger than 10 with inherited bone marrow failure, due to receive a stem cell transplant.

This clonotype appeared many times. The V gene is TRBV20-1, the J gene TRBJ2-1; no clear D. Trimming stripped 5 bases from V and 7 bases from J, with 9 bases between. This CDR3 comprises 11 residues. CDR1 DFQATT and CDR2 SNEGSKA come from the germline V gene (reference sequence). The CDR3 spells CSAEDGNEQFF. The DNA for the CDR3 is TGCAGTGCTGAGGATGGAAATGAGCAGTTCTTC.

About this clonotype: A much more abundant neighbour one base away suggests this may be a read error. The J gene is TRBJ2-5, the V gene TRBV4-3, with no clear D. Germline CDR1 reads LGHNA; CDR2 reads YSLEER. The CDR3 runs to 13 residues. Trimming took off 0 bases at V and 7 bases at J, with 9 bases between the two ends. The DNA for the CDR3 is TGCGCCAGCAGCCAAGACGGTGTGGTGACCCAGTACTTC. Its translation is CASSQDGVVTQYF.

The chain recombines TRBV5-4 with TRBJ2-3, with TRBD2 as a possible D gene (5 bases). CDR1 and CDR2 (germline): SGHNT, YYREEE (reference sequence). This CDR3 has 15 amino acids. V lost 0 bases and J lost 1, with 9 bases in between. CDR3 bases: TGTGCCAGCAGCTTGGATGGACTCCGCACAGATACGCAGTATTTT. As protein: CASSLDGLRTDTQYF.

There are a few counts of this clonotype. The chain carries TRBV12-3 or TRBV12-4 and TRBJ1-1, with D hard to call. V dropped 3 bases and J dropped 5 bases, with 4 bases sitting between them. This CDR3 is built from 11 residues. In nucleotides, the CDR3 is TGTGCCAGCAGTTTGATGACTGAAGCTTTCTTT. The encoded protein is CASSLMTEAFF.

This clonotype has ten or more counts. The chain joins TRBV3-1 to TRBJ2-7, with a possible D match to TRBD2 (7 bases). This CDR3 region has 18 residues. Germline CDR1 LGHDT, CDR2 YNNKEL (reference sequence). V was cut by 0 bases and J by 0 bases, with 18 bases left in between. The CDR3 DNA reads as TGTGCCAGCAGCCAAGAAGGGGGGGGCAGGGTCTTCTCCTACGAGCAGTACTTC. It translates to CASSQEGGGRVFSYEQYF.

Concerning this clonotype: The junction shows a germline mismatch at one end, possibly a read error. The chain recombines TRBV7-2 with TRBJ2-5; D possibly uses TRBD1 or TRBD2 (5 bases each). Germline assignment: CDR1 SGHTA and CDR2 FQGNSA. This CDR3 contains 19 residues. In DNA, the CDR3 is TGTGCCAGCAGCTTAGCCAGCGCCCCCAGTCGAGCGGTACAGGAGAGCCAGTACTTC. It specifies CASSLASAPSRAVQESQYF.

V usage is TRBV10-2 and J usage is TRBJ2-2, with 13 nucleotides matching TRBD2. This CDR3 region has 17 residues. Germline V gene data show CDR1 as WSHSY and CDR2 as SAAADI. After removal of 1 base from V and 9 bases from J, the junction contained 8 bases not matched to a gene. The CDR3, as DNA: TGCGCCAGCAGTGAGTGGGGGACTAGCGGGAAGCACCGGGAGCTGTTTTTT. Protein product: CASSEWGTSGKHRELFF.

This clonotype has at least ten counts. This sequence joins TRBV12-3 or TRBV12-4 and TRBJ2-3, with a weak D call TRBD1 (5 bases). Trimming took off 5 bases at V and 4 bases at J, with 7 bases between the two ends. The CDR3 extends over 12 amino acids. The CDR3 sequence: CASSQGADTQYF. DNA for the CDR3: TGTGCCAGCAGTCAAGGGGCAGATACGCAGTATTTT.

This rearrangement joins TRBV24-1 to TRBJ2-2, with D perhaps TRBD2 (6 bases). Germline CDR1 reads KGHDR; CDR2 reads SFDVKD. CDR3 length: 14 residues. Trimming took 5 bases from V and 1 from J, leaving 7 bases between them. In nucleotides, the CDR3 is TGTGCCACCAGTGGGCGGGAGAACACCGGGGAGCTGTTTTTT. It encodes CATSGRENTGELFF.

This clonotype was counted at least ten times. The chain employs TRBV7-2 and TRBJ2-7; either TRBD1 or TRBD2 may supply D (5 bases each). The CDR3 is made up of 15 amino acids. Looked up from germline, CDR1 is SGHTA and CDR2 is FQGNSA. With 5 bases removed from V and 3 bases from J, the gap between germline ends came to 17 bases. The CDR3, as DNA: TGTGCCAGCAGCGTCGGGACCGCTAGCTACTACGAGCAGTACTTC. Protein sequence: CASSVGTASYYEQYF.

The sample holds many counts of this clonotype. The chain is built from TRBV29-1 and TRBJ1-1; possible D gene TRBD1, 6 bases. V was trimmed by 4 bases and J by 4 bases, leaving 13 bases between them. The CDR3 length is 13 residues. Germline V lookup: CDR1 SQVTM, CDR2 ANQGSEA. CDR3 sequence reads: CSVGGAPATEAFF. The CDR3, as DNA: TGCAGCGTTGGGGGGGCGCCGGCCACTGAAGCTTTCTTT.

This clonotype was counted many times. The chain joins TRBV29-1 to TRBJ2-5, with D unresolved. The V end lost 0 bases, the J end lost 2 bases, and 10 bases lay between the germline ends. This CDR3 region has 14 residues. Germline V CDR1 and CDR2: SQVTM, ANQGSEA. The CDR3 coding sequence is TGCAGCGTTGAAGATTCAAGCCGACAAGAGACCCAGTACTTC. Residues: CSVEDSSRQETQYF.

This clonotype came up many times. The CDR3 region has the DNA TGCAGCGTTGGACCCAATGAGCAGTTCTTC. It yields the protein CSVGPNEQFF. The chain joins TRBV29-1 to TRBJ2-1; D remains ambiguous. Trimming shortened V by 4 bases and J by 6 bases, and 4 bases separated the two germline ends. The length of the CDR3 is 10 residues. Per the germline V gene, CDR1 is SQVTM and CDR2 is ANQGSEA.

This clonotype was observed at least ten times. The rearrangement uses TRBV4-3 and TRBJ2-1; D gene unclear. CDR3 size: 15 residues. Deletions cut 0 bases from V and 4 bases from J, with 10 bases between. Germline lookup yields CDR1 LGHNA and CDR2 YSLEER. CDR3 residues: CASSQDPGPYNEQFF. The CDR3 DNA is TGCGCCAGCAGCCAAGATCCCGGGCCATACAATGAGCAGTTCTTC.

This clonotype was recorded many times. The genes are TRBV29-1 and TRBJ1-1, with D tentatively TRBD1 (5 bases). Germline V gives CDR1 SQVTM, CDR2 ANQGSEA. The CDR3 covers 14 residues. This CDR3 is CRAPPGRRGTEAFF. CDR3 nucleotide sequence: TGCAGGGCCCCCCCGGGGCGCCGGGGTACTGAAGCTTTCTTT.